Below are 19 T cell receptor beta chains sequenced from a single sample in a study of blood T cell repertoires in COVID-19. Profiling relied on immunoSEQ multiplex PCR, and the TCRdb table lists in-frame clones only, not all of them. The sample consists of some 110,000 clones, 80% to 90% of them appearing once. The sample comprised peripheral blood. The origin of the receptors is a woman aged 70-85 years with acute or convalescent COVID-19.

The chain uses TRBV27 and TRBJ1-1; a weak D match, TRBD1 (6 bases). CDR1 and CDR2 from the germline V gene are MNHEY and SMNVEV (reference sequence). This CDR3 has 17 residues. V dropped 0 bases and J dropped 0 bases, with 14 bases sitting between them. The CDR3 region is CASSLSGGQWVNTEAFF. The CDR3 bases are TGTGCCAGCAGTTTATCCGGCGGACAGTGGGTGAACACTGAAGCTTTCTTT.

In DNA, the CDR3 is TGTGCCAGTAGTACGGGACGGACAGATAACTATGGCTACACCTTC. It encodes CASSTGRTDNYGYTF. V usage is TRBV19 and J usage is TRBJ1-2, with D possibly TRBD1 on 6 matching bases. The CDR3 is made up of 15 amino acids. Trimming stripped 4 bases from V and 1 base from J, with 13 bases between. CDR1 is LNHDA and CDR2 is SQIVND in the germline V gene (reference sequence).

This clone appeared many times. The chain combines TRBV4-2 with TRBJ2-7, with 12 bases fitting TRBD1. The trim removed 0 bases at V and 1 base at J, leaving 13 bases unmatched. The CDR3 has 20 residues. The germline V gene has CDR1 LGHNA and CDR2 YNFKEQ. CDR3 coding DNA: TGTGCCAGCAGCCAAGATGGGGGATGGGACAGGGGGCTCCCTTCCTACGAGCAGTACTTC. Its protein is CASSQDGGWDRGLPSYEQYF.

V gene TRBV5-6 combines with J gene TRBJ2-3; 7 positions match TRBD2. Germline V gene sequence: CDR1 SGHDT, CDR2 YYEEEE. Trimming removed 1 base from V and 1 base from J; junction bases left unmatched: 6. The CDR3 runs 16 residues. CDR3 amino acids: CASSLPLGGGTDTQYF. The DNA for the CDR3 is TGTGCCAGCAGCTTGCCCCTGGGGGGGGGCACAGATACGCAGTATTTT.

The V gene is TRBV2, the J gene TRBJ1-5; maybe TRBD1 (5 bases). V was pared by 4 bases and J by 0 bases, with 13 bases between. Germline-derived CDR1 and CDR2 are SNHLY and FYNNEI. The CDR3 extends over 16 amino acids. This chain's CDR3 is CASSVRQIFSNQPQHF. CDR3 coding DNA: TGTGCCAGCAGTGTTCGACAGATCTTTAGCAATCAGCCCCAGCATTTT.

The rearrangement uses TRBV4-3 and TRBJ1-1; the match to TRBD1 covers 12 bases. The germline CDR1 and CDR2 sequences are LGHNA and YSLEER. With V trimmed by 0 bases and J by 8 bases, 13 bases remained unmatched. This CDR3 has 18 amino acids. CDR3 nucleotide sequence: TGCGCCAGCAGCCAAGATTGGGGGGGACAGGGGGCGAGCGTCGAAGCTTTCTTT. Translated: CASSQDWGGQGASVEAFF.

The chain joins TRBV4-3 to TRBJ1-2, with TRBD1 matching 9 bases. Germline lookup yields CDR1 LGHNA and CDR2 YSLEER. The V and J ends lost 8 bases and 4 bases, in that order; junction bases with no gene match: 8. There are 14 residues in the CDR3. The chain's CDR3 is CASQTGTGSYGYTF. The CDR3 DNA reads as TGCGCCAGCCAGACCGGGACAGGGAGCTATGGCTACACCTTC.

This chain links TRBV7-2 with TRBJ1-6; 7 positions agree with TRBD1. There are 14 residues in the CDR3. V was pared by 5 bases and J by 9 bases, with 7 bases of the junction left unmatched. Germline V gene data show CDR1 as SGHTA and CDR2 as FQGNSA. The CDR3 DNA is TGTGCCAGCAGCCCCCACAGGGGAACTTCACCCCTCCACTTT. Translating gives CASSPHRGTSPLHF.

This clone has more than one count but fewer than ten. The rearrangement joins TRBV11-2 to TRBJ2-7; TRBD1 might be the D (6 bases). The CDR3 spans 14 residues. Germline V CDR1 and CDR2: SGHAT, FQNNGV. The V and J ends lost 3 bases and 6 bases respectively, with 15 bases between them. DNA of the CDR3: TGTGCCAGCAGCTTCAGGGGTCCCCCGGGCGAGCAGTACTTC. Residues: CASSFRGPPGEQYF.

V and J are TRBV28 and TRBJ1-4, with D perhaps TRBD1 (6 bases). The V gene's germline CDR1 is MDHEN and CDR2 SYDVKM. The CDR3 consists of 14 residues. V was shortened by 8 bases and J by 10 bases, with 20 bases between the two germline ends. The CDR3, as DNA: TGTGCCAGCGGCAAGAACAGGGAAATGAGAAAACTGTTTTTT. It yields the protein CASGKNREMRKLFF.

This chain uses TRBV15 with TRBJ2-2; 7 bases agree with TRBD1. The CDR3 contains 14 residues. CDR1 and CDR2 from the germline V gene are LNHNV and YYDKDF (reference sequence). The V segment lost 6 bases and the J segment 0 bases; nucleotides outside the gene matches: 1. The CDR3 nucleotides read TGTGCCACCAGGAGGGGGCCGAACACCGGGGAGCTGTTTTTT. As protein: CATRRGPNTGELFF.

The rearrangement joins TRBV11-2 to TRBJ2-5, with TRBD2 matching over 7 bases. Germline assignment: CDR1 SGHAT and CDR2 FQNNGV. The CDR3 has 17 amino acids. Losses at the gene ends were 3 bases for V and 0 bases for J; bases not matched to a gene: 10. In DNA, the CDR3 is TGTGCCAGCAGCTTCCCCTGGGGAGGGGATAACCAAGAGACCCAGTACTTC. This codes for CASSFPWGGDNQETQYF.

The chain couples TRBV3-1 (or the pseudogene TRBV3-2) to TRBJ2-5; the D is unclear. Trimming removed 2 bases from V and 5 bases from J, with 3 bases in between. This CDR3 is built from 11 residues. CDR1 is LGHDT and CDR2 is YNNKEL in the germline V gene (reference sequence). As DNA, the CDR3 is TGTGCCAGCAGCCAATCGGAGACCCAGTACTTC. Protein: CASSQSETQYF.

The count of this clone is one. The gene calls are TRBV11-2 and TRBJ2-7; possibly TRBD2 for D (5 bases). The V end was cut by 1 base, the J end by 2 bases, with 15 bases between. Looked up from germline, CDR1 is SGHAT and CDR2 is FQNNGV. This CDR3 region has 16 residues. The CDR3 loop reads CASSLGGAAFPYEQYF. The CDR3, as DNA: TGTGCCAGCAGCTTAGGGGGAGCCGCCTTCCCCTACGAGCAGTACTTC.

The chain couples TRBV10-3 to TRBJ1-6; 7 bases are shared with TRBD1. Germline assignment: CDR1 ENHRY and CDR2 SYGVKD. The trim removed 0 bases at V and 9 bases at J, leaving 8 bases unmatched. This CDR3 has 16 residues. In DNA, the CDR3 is TGTGCCATCAGTGAGTCGACAGGGTCCAGGGGTTCACCCCTCCACTTT. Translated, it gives CAISESTGSRGSPLHF.

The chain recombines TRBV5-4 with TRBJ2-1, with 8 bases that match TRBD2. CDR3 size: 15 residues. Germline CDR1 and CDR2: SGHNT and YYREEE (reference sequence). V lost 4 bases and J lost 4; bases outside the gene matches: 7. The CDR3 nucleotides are TGTGCCAGCAGCCCCGCGGGGGGCCAATACAATGAGCAGTTCTTC. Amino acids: CASSPAGGQYNEQFF.

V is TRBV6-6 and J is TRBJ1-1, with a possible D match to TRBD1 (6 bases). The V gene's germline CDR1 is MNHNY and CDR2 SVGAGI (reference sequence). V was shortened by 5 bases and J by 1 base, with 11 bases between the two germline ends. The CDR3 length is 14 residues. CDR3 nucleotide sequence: TGTGCCAGCAGTAGGGGGGGCTCGAACACTGAAGCTTTCTTT. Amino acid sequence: CASSRGGSNTEAFF.

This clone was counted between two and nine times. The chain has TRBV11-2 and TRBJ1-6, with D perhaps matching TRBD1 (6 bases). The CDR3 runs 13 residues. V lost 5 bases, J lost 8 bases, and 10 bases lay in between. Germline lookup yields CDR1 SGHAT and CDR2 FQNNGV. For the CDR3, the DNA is TGTGCCAGCAGCCCCAGGACAGATTCACCCCTCCACTTT. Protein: CASSPRTDSPLHF.

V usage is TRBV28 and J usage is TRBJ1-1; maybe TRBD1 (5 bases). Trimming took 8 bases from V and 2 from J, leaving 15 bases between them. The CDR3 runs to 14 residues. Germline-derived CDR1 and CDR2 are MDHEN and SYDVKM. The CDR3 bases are TGTGCCAGCGGGGGGGGATTTTCTAACACTGAAGCTTTCTTT. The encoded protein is CASGGGFSNTEAFF.